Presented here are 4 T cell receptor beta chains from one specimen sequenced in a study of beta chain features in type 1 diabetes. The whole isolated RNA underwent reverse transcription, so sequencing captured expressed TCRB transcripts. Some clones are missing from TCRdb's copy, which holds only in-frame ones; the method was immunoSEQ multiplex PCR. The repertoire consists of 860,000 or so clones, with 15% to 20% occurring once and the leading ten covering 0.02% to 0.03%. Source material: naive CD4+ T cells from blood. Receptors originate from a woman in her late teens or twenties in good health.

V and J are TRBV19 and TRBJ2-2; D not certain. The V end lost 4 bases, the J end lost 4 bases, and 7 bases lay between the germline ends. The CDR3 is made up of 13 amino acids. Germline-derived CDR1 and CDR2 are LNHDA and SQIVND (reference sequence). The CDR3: CASSKLRTGELFF. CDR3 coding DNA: TGTGCCAGTAGTAAACTACGCACCGGGGAGCTGTTTTTT.

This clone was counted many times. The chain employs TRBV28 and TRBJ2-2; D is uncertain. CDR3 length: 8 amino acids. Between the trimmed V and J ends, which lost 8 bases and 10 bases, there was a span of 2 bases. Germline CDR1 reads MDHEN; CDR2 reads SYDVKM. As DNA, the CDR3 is TGTGCCAGCGAGGAGCTGTTTTTT. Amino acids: CASEELFF.

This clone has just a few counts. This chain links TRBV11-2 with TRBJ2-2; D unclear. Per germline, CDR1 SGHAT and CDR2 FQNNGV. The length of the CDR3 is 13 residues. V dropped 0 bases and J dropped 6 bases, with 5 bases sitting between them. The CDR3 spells CASSLDLPGELFF. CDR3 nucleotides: TGTGCCAGCAGCTTAGATCTCCCCGGGGAGCTGTTTTTT.

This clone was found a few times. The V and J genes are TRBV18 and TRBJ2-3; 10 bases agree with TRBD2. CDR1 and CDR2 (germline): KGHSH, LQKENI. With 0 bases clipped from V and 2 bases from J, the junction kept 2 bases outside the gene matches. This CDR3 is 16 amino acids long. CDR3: CASSPPGLAHTDTQYF. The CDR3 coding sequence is TGTGCCAGCTCACCACCGGGACTAGCGCACACAGATACGCAGTATTTT. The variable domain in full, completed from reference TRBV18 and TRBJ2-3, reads NAGVMQNPRHLVRRRGQEARLRCSPMKGHSHVYWYRQLPEEGLKFMVYLQKENIIDESGMPKERFSAEFPKEGPSILRIQQVVRGDSAAYFCASSPPGLAHTDTQYFGPGTRLTVL.